The TCR beta chain described here comes from a study of technical replicates of blood from a handful of donors. Assay: immunoSEQ multiplex PCR; the TCRdb copy retains only in-frame clones and omits some. The sample carries roughly 100,000 clones, about 96% recorded once. This clone was detected only a few times. This receptor was taken from a human donor in good health. Specimen: T cells isolated from PBMCs.

DNA for the CDR3: TGTGCCAGCAGCTTTCAACAGGGCAGGGCTTTCTTT. Translated, it gives CASSFQQGRAFF. The chain couples TRBV11-3 to TRBJ1-1; possibly TRBD1 for D (6 bases). The CDR3 totals 12 residues. V gave up 3 bases and J gave up 11 bases, with 13 bases separating them. Germline-derived CDR1 and CDR2 are SGHNT and YENEEA. The full variable domain, rest sourced from reference TRBV11-3 and TRBJ1-1, is EAGVVQSPRYKIIEKKQPVAFWCNPISGHNTLYWYLQNLGQGPELLIRYENEEAVDDSQLPKDRFSAERLKGVDSTLKIQPAELGDSAVYLCASSFQQGRAFFGQGTRLTVV.